One and the same sample provided the 32 T cell receptor beta chains below, sequenced in a study of cytomegalovirus exposure and HLA in healthy donors. The PCR employed 60 Vbeta primers together with 13 Jbeta primers. Here immunoSEQ multiplex PCR was the method, and the copy in TCRdb shows in-frame clones only, minus some. The sample yields approximately 150,000 clones, more than 65% seen once. Material: PBMCs. These receptor sequences come from a woman aged 45-59 years in good health and CMV-seronegative.

The rearrangement uses TRBV29-1 and TRBJ2-7, with TRBD1 identical over 9 bases. The CDR3 is 12 amino acids. Germline V CDR1 and CDR2: SQVTM, ANQGSEA. Trimming removed 6 bases from V and 6 bases from J; junction bases left unmatched: 6. CDR3 in DNA: TGCAGCGTAGGAGGACAGGGGAGCGAGCAGTACTTC. The encoded protein is CSVGGQGSEQYF.

A few counts support this clone. The gene calls are TRBV2 and TRBJ1-5; 9 bases match TRBD1. The CDR3 is 15 amino acids. Germline V CDR1 and CDR2: SNHLY, FYNNEI. V trimming: 4 bases; J trimming: 6 bases; junction bases outside the gene matches: 7. CDR3 sequence (DNA): TGTGCCAGCAGTGCTAGGACAGGGGTTTTTCAGCCCCAGCATTTT. Its translation: CASSARTGVFQPQHF.

The V gene is TRBV11-3, the J gene TRBJ1-2; 10 bases map to TRBD1. The CDR3 runs 13 residues. V was pared by 5 bases and J by 14 bases, with 11 bases of the junction left unmatched. Per the germline V gene, CDR1 is SGHNT and CDR2 is YENEEA. This CDR3 reads CASSGGQGPYPTF. CDR3 bases: TGTGCCAGCAGCGGGGGACAGGGGCCCTACCCGACCTTC.

This clone was seen a single time. The chain carries TRBV27 and TRBJ2-7; TRBD1 agrees at 8 bases. V lost 5 bases and J lost 2; bases outside the gene matches: 2. CDR1 MNHEY and CDR2 SMNVEV come from the germline V gene (reference sequence). This CDR3 region has 13 residues. DNA for the CDR3: TGTGCCAGCAGTAGGACAGGGACCTACGAGCAGTACTTC. It codes for CASSRTGTYEQYF.

The chain is built from TRBV5-1 and TRBJ1-3; unclear D gene. Germline V gene sequence: CDR1 SGHRS, CDR2 YFSETQ. There are 15 residues in the CDR3. With 1 base removed from V and 0 bases from J, the gap between germline ends came to 8 bases. The CDR3 reads CASSLNAGSGNTIYF. The DNA of the CDR3 is TGCGCCAGCAGCTTGAACGCCGGCTCTGGAAACACCATATATTTT.

This chain joins TRBV15 and TRBJ2-7, with 12 bases that match TRBD1. The CDR3 runs to 15 residues. Germline lookup yields CDR1 LNHNV and CDR2 YYDKDF (reference sequence). The ends lost 3 bases at V and 6 bases at J; junction bases unmatched: 6. CDR3 protein: CATSRAGQGAIEQYF. The CDR3 region has the DNA TGTGCCACCAGCAGGGCGGGACAGGGGGCGATCGAGCAGTACTTC.

The count of this clone is one. A junction boundary mismatches the germline segment, possibly from a read error. Other DNA sequences in this specimen translate into the identical CDR3. The chain uses TRBV7-2 and TRBJ1-1; the D is unclear. Germline CDR1 SGHTA, CDR2 FQGNSA. The length of the CDR3 is 14 residues. The DNA of the CDR3 is TGTGCCAGCAGTTCATATCAGGCGAACACTGAAGCCTTCTTT. Its protein is CASSSYQANTEAFF.

This rearrangement joins TRBV5-1 to TRBJ2-3, with D perhaps matching TRBD1 (5 bases). The V gene lost 7 bases and the J gene lost 0 bases, with 12 bases spanning the gap. CDR3 length: 14 amino acids. Germline V gene data show CDR1 as SGHRS and CDR2 as YFSETQ. CDR3 sequence reads: CASATATSTDTQYF. The CDR3 nucleotides read TGCGCCAGCGCGACAGCTACTAGCACAGATACGCAGTATTTT.

Ten or more counts support this clone. The chain combines TRBV6-4 with TRBJ2-1, with D possibly being TRBD1 (5 bases). This CDR3 has 13 amino acids. V lost 8 bases to trimming and J lost 5 bases, with 13 bases between them. CDR1 MRHNA and CDR2 SNTAGT come from the germline V gene. The CDR3 DNA reads as TGTGCCAGCGCCAGGGATACCCACAATGAGCAGTTCTTC. Protein product: CASARDTHNEQFF.

V is TRBV2 and J is TRBJ2-3, with TRBD2 identical over 11 bases. This CDR3 spans 16 amino acids. V gave up 10 bases and J gave up 3 bases; unmatched junction bases: 12. CDR1 SNHLY and CDR2 FYNNEI come from the germline V gene. The DNA for the CDR3 is TGTGCCACCTTCTTGGGGCTAGCGGGAGGAACAGATACGCAGTATTTT. Amino acid sequence: CATFLGLAGGTDTQYF.

This clone turned up a few times. The chain uses TRBV9 and TRBJ2-3, with TRBD1 matching over 7 bases. V lost 3 bases and J lost 6; bases outside the gene matches: 7. The CDR3 sequence is 14 residues long. Looked up from germline, CDR1 is SGDLS and CDR2 is YYNGEE. Here the CDR3 DNA reads TGTGCCAGCAGCGGGCGGACAGGTTTTGATACGCAGTATTTT. As protein: CASSGRTGFDTQYF.

The chain is built from TRBV30 and TRBJ1-1, with D perhaps matching TRBD1 (5 bases). This CDR3 has 12 amino acids. Germline CDR1 GTSNPN, CDR2 SVGIG (reference sequence). V gave up 0 bases and J gave up 11 bases, with 13 bases separating them. CDR3 nucleotide sequence: TGTGCCTGGAGTGTAATTCGGGGGAACGCTTTCTTT. As protein: CAWSVIRGNAFF.

This clone was recorded only once. The chain has TRBV7-2 and TRBJ2-5, with D perhaps matching TRBD2 (6 bases). Matching the DNA end better, TRBJ2-7 makes the J call doubtful. The germline V gene has CDR1 SGHTA and CDR2 FQGNSA. This CDR3 region has 15 residues. The CDR3 loop reads CASSPVGREIYEQYF. CDR3 DNA sequence: TGTGCCAGCAGTCCCGTAGGGCGGGAAATTTACGAGCAGTACTTC.

The chain joins TRBV19 to TRBJ1-2, with 9 nucleotides matching TRBD1. V dropped 1 base and J dropped 3; count of bases not matched to a gene: 9. The CDR3 has 17 residues. Germline CDR1 reads LNHDA; CDR2 reads SQIVND (reference sequence). The CDR3 coding sequence is TGTGCCAGTAGTATAGCGGGACAGGGAGCCGCGGACTATGGCTACACCTTC. This translates into CASSIAGQGAADYGYTF.

The sample holds one count of this clone. This chain links TRBV6-5 with TRBJ2-5, with 8 bases fitting TRBD1. The DNA end favors TRBJ2-7, so the J call may be wrong. CDR1 is MNHEY, CDR2 SVGAGI, per germline. The CDR3 runs 15 residues. CDR3 amino acids: CASSYSAGGYDEQYF. In DNA, the CDR3 is TGTGCCAGCAGTTACTCAGCAGGGGGCTATGACGAGCAGTACTTC.

The rearrangement uses TRBV6-5 and TRBJ2-1; perhaps TRBD1 as D (6 bases). With 6 bases removed from V and 7 bases from J, the gap between germline ends came to 13 bases. CDR3 size: 13 residues. Germline V gene data show CDR1 as MNHEY and CDR2 as SVGAGI. CDR3 nucleotides: TGTGCCAGCAGAATGGACAGAAGGAATGAGCAGTTCTTC. Translating gives CASRMDRRNEQFF.

The chain couples TRBV7-2 to TRBJ2-5, with 10 bases fitting TRBD2. The CDR3 is 17 amino acids. CDR1 and CDR2 (germline): SGHTA, FQGNSA. V was pared by 3 bases and J by 1 base, with 8 bases of the junction left unmatched. The CDR3 bases are TGTGCCAGCAGCTTTGGGGCTAGCGGGGGAGGCCAAGAGACCCAGTACTTC. This translates into CASSFGASGGGQETQYF.

V usage is TRBV7-9 and J usage is TRBJ1-2; D call uncertain. Trimming took 1 base from V and 3 from J, leaving 9 bases between them. Germline-derived CDR1 and CDR2 are SEHNR and FQNEAQ (reference sequence). This CDR3 is built from 14 residues. The CDR3 region has the DNA TGTGCCAGCAGCTTAGTTGGCGGGGACTATGGCTACACCTTC. It specifies CASSLVGGDYGYTF. Using reference TRBV7-9 and TRBJ1-2 for the parts outside the CDR3, the full variable domain is DTGVSQNPRHKITKRGQNVTFRCDPISEHNRLYWYRQTLGQGPEFLTYFQNEAQLEKSRLLSDRFSAERPKGSFSTLEIQRTEQGDSAMYLCASSLVGGDYGYTFGSGTRLTVV.

Regarding this clone: Germline is not matched at one junction end, which may reflect a read error. The identical CDR3 is also encoded by other nucleotide sequences in the sample. This chain connects TRBV5-6 to TRBJ2-7, with 10 nucleotides matching TRBD1. This CDR3 has 15 amino acids. Per the germline V gene, CDR1 is SGHDT and CDR2 is YYEEEE. CDR3 sequence (DNA): TGCGCCAGCAGCCTGGGACAGGGGAGGACCTACGAGCAGTACTTC. Translation gives CASSLGQGRTYEQYF.

V gene TRBV19 combines with J gene TRBJ1-1, with 9 nucleotides matching TRBD1. Germline V lookup: CDR1 LNHDA, CDR2 SQIVND (reference sequence). V gave up 7 bases and J gave up 1 base; unmatched junction bases: 7. The CDR3 totals 15 residues. DNA for the CDR3: TGTGCCAGTAAAACACAGGGGGCGGGGAACACTGAAGCTTTCTTT. Encoded protein: CASKTQGAGNTEAFF.

The V gene is TRBV30, the J gene TRBJ2-5; maybe TRBD1 (6 bases). CDR1 and CDR2 from the germline V gene are GTSNPN and SVGIG (reference sequence). This CDR3 contains 13 residues. The V end lost 0 bases, the J end lost 3 bases, and 8 bases lay between the germline ends. The CDR3 sequence is CAWSVGGKETQYF. CDR3 nucleotides: TGTGCCTGGAGTGTAGGGGGAAAAGAGACCCAGTACTTC.

The chain recombines TRBV15 with TRBJ1-4; weak D call: TRBD1 (6 bases). This CDR3 spans 15 amino acids. CDR1 and CDR2 from the germline V gene are LNHNV and YYDKDF (reference sequence). V lost 5 bases and J lost 8, with 18 bases in between. CDR3 residues: CATSGRGGLDEKLFF. CDR3 coding DNA: TGTGCCACCAGCGGGCGTGGGGGCCTGGACGAAAAACTGTTTTTT.

The chain couples TRBV28 to TRBJ1-5; 10 bases line up with TRBD1. The V segment lost 5 bases and the J segment 2 bases; nucleotides outside the gene matches: 6. From germline, CDR1 is MDHEN and CDR2 SYDVKM. CDR3 size: 16 residues. CDR3 sequence reads: CASSPRQGAGNQPQHF. CDR3 coding DNA: TGTGCCAGCAGTCCGAGACAGGGGGCAGGCAATCAGCCCCAGCATTTT. The full variable domain, with the rest looked up from reference TRBV28 and TRBJ1-5, is DVKVTQSSRYLVKRTGEKVFLECVQDMDHENMFWYRQDPGLGLRLIYFSYDVKMKEKGDIPEGYSVSREKKERFSLILESASTNQTSMYLCASSPRQGAGNQPQHFGDGTRLSIL.

This clone was seen only once. The J gene is TRBJ2-7, the V gene TRBV7-9, with unresolved D. The V end was cut by 5 bases, the J end by 3 bases, with 8 bases between. The CDR3 covers 12 residues. From germline, CDR1 is SEHNR and CDR2 FQNEAQ (reference sequence). In nucleotides, the CDR3 is TGTGCCAGCAGCGATGGCCTCTACGAGCAGTACTTC. Protein: CASSDGLYEQYF.

The CDR3 loop reads CASSLRGRDTQETQYF. The CDR3 DNA reads TGTGCCAGCAGCTTACGTGGCAGGGATACCCAAGAGACCCAGTACTTC. The chain couples TRBV7-3 to TRBJ2-5; D is possibly TRBD1 (5 bases). The V gene's germline CDR1 is SGHTA and CDR2 FQGTGA. V lost 2 bases and J 1 base, leaving 14 bases between the germline ends. This CDR3 region has 16 residues. The full variable domain, in which reference TRBV7-3 and TRBJ2-5 provide the parts outside the CDR3, is GAGVSQTPSNKVTEKGKYVELRCDPISGHTALYWYRQSLGQGPEFLIYFQGTGAADDSGLPNDRFFAVRPEGSVSTLKIQRTERGDSAVYLCASSLRGRDTQETQYFGPGTRLLVL.

J is TRBJ2-7 and V is TRBV5-6, with a tentative D call TRBD2 (6 bases). This CDR3 has 15 residues. Germline CDR1 reads SGHDT; CDR2 reads YYEEEE. Trimming shortened V by 1 base and J by 3 bases, and 14 bases separated the two germline ends. The CDR3 bases are TGTGCCAGCAGCTTGACCGGGGACTCTCGCTACGAGCAGTACTTC. Its translation: CASSLTGDSRYEQYF.

V and J are TRBV2 and TRBJ1-3; D perhaps matches TRBD1 (6 bases). CDR1 and CDR2 from the germline V gene are SNHLY and FYNNEI. This CDR3 region has 15 residues. V shed 7 bases and J shed 0 bases, with 13 bases lying between them. DNA for the CDR3: TGTGCCAGCAATGGGGGCCAGAGCTCTGGAAACACCATATATTTT. Translation gives CASNGGQSSGNTIYF.

This chain joins TRBV7-2 and TRBJ2-7; D uncertain. Trimming left V 1 base short and J 0 bases short, with 7 bases between. The CDR3 has 14 amino acids. Germline CDR1 SGHTA, CDR2 FQGNSA. CDR3: CASSLDYSSYEQYF. The DNA of the CDR3 is TGTGCCAGCAGCTTAGATTATTCCTCCTACGAGCAGTACTTC.

There are a few counts of this clone. The J gene is TRBJ2-3, the V gene TRBV2; TRBD2 matches at 9 bases. This CDR3 spans 14 amino acids. The V segment lost 4 bases and the J segment 6 bases; nucleotides outside the gene matches: 5. The germline CDR1 and CDR2 sequences are SNHLY and FYNNEI. The chain's CDR3 is CASSVAGVVDTQYF. The CDR3 DNA follows: TGTGCCAGCAGTGTAGCGGGAGTTGTGGATACGCAGTATTTT.

The gene calls are TRBV4-3 and TRBJ1-4; perhaps TRBD1 as D (5 bases). The V and J ends lost 4 bases and 6 bases respectively, with 12 bases between them. Germline assignment: CDR1 LGHNA and CDR2 YSLEER. The length of the CDR3 is 14 residues. The CDR3 coding sequence is TGCGCCAGCAGCCTGGAGGGGTTGGATGAAAAACTGTTTTTT. Its protein is CASSLEGLDEKLFF.

The chain combines TRBV7-9 with TRBJ2-7, with 9 nucleotides matching TRBD2. This CDR3 comprises 16 residues. Germline V gene data show CDR1 as SEHNR and CDR2 as FQNEAQ (reference sequence). Unmatched junction bases numbered 10, after V lost 5 bases and J lost 2 bases. This CDR3 is CASSRTLGLATYEQYF. As DNA, the CDR3 is TGTGCCAGCAGCCGTACCTTGGGACTAGCCACCTACGAGCAGTACTTC.

This chain uses TRBV30 with TRBJ1-5; possible D gene TRBD1, 6 bases. Per the germline V gene, CDR1 is GTSNPN and CDR2 is SVGIG (reference sequence). CDR3 length: 13 amino acids. The ends were cut back, 0 bases at V and 10 bases at J, with 13 bases in the middle. The CDR3 coding sequence is TGTGCCTGGAGTGTAGGGGAGGGGGTCCCCCAGCATTTT. The encoded protein is CAWSVGEGVPQHF.